This TCR beta chain was captured by sequencing in a study of blood T cell repertoires in COVID-19. About the research overall: The analysed material was cDNA or gDNA that came from T cells, B-cell-depleted T cells, or PBMCs.

Method: immunoSEQ multiplex PCR; TCRdb's copy keeps in-frame clones and lacks some. Counted here are 140,000 or so clones, approximately 85% occurring once; the ten biggest clones make up 1.8%. The germline V gene encodes CDR1 SNHLY and CDR2 FYNNEI. Trimming removed 7 bases from V and 7 bases from J; junction bases left unmatched: 13. CDR3 length: 15 amino acids. This clonotype was sampled from a man aged 65-85 years with acute or convalescent COVID-19. The sequenced sample consisted of peripheral blood. The rearrangement joins TRBV2 to TRBJ1-2, with TRBD1 matching 9 bases. CDR3 in amino acids: CASKTQGALMLGYTF. CDR3 in DNA: TGTGCCAGCAAAACACAGGGGGCCCTAATGCTTGGCTACACCTTC.